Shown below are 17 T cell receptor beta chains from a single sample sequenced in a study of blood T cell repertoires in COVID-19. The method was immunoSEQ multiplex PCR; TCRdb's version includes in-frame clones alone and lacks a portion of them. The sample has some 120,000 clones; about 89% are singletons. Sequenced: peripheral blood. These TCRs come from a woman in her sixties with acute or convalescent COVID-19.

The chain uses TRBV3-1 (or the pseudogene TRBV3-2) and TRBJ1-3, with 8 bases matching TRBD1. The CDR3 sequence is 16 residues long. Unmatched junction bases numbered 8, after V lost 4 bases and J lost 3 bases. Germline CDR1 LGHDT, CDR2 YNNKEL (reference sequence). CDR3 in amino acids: CASSPTGVVGGNTIYF. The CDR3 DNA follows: TGTGCCAGCAGCCCGACAGGGGTGGTCGGTGGAAACACCATATATTTT.

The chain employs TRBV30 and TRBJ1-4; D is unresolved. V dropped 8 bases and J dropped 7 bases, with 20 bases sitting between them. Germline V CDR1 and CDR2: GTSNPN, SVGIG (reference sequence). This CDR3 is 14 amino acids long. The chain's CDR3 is CASKTPPPSEKLFF. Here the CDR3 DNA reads TGTGCCAGCAAGACTCCTCCGCCAAGTGAAAAACTGTTTTTT.

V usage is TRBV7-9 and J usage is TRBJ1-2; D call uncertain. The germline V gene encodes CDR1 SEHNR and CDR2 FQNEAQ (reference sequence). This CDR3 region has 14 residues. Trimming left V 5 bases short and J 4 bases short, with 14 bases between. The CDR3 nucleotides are TGTGCCAGCAGCCTTACATCTGAGGGCTATGGCTACACCTTC. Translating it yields CASSLTSEGYGYTF.

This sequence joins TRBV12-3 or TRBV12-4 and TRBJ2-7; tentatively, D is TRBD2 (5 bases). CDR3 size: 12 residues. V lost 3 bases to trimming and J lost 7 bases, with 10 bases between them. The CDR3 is CASSFPAGEQYF. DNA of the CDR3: TGTGCCAGCAGTTTTCCCGCGGGTGAGCAGTACTTC.

Here the CDR3 reads CASSEEAGGTDTQYF. DNA of the CDR3: TGTGCCAGCAGTGAGGAAGCGGGAGGTACAGATACGCAGTATTTT. The chain combines TRBV2 with TRBJ2-3; 9 bases fit TRBD2. The CDR3 totals 15 residues. V was pared by 3 bases and J by 3 bases, with 4 bases of the junction left unmatched. From germline, CDR1 is SNHLY and CDR2 FYNNEI.

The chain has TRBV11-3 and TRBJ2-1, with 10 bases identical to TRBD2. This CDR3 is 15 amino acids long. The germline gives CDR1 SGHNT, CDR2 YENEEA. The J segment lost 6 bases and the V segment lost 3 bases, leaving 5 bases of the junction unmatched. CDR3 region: CASSFVAGGPNEQFF. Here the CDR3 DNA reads TGTGCCAGCAGCTTCGTAGCGGGAGGACCCAATGAGCAGTTCTTC.

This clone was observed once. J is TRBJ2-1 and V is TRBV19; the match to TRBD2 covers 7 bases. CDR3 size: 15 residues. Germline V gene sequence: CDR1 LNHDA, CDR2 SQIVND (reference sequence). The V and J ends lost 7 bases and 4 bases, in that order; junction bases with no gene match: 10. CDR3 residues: CASKRREGNYNEQFF. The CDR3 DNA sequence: TGTGCCAGTAAAAGGAGGGAGGGAAATTACAATGAGCAGTTCTTC. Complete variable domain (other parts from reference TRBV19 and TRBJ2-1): DGGITQSPKYLFRKEGQNVTLSCEQNLNHDAMYWYRQDPGQGLRLIYYSQIVNDFQKGDIAEGYSVSREKKESFPLTVTSAQKNPTAFYLCASKRREGNYNEQFFGPGTRLTVL.

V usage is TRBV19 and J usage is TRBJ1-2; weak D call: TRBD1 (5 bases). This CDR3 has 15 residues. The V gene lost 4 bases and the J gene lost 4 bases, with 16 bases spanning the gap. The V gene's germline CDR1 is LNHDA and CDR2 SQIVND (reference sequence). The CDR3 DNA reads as TGTGCCAGTAGTACGGGGGTGGGCTTTCTCTATGGCTACACCTTC. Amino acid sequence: CASSTGVGFLYGYTF.

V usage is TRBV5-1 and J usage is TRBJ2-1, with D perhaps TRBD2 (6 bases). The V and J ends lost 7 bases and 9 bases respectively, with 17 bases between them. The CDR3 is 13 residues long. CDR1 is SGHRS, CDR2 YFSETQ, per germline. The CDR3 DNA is TGCGCCAGCGCACCGGGGGAGGTCGGTGAGCAGTTCTTC. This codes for CASAPGEVGEQFF.

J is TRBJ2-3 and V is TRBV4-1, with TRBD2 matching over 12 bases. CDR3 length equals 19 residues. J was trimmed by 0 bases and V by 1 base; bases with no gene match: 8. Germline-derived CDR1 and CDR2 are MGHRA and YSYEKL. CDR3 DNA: TGCGCCAGCAGCCAAGGAGGACTAGCGGGGCCTTTAAGCACAGATACGCAGTATTTT. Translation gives CASSQGGLAGPLSTDTQYF.

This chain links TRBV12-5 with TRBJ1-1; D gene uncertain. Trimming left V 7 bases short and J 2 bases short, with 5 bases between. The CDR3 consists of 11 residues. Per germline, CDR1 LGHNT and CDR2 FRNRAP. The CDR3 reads CASAENTEAFF. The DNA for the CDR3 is TGTGCTAGTGCAGAAAACACTGAAGCTTTCTTT.

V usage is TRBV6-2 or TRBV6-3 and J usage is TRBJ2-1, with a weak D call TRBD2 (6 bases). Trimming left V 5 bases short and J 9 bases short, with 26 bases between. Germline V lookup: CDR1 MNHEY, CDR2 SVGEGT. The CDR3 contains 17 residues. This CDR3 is CASSLTWTSPEGAEQFF. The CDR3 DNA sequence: TGTGCCAGCAGTCTTACCTGGACTTCCCCGGAGGGTGCTGAGCAGTTCTTC.

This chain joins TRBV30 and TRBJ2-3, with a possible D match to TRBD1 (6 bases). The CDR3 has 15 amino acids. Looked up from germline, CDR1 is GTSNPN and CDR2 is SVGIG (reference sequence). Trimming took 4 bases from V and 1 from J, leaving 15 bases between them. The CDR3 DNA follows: TGTGCCTGGATGTACCAGGGGCTTCGCACAGATACGCAGTATTTT. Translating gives CAWMYQGLRTDTQYF.

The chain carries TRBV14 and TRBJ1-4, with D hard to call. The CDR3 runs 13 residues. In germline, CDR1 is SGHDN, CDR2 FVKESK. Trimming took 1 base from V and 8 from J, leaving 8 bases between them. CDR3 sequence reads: CASSQGFGEKLFF. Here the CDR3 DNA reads TGTGCCAGCAGCCAAGGTTTCGGGGAAAAACTGTTTTTT.

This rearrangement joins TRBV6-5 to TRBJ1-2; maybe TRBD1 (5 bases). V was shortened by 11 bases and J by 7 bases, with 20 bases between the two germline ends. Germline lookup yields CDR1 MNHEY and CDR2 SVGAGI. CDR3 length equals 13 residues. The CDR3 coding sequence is TGTGCCGGATCCTTGTCGGGGGGGGGTGGCTACACCTTC. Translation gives CAGSLSGGGGYTF.

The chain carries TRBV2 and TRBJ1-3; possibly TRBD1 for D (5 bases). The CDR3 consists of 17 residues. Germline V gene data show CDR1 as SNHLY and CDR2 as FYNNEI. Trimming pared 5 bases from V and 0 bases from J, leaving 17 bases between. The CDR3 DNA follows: TGTGCCAGCAGTCCGCGGACGGGGGTCCCCTCTGGAAACACCATATATTTT. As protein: CASSPRTGVPSGNTIYF.

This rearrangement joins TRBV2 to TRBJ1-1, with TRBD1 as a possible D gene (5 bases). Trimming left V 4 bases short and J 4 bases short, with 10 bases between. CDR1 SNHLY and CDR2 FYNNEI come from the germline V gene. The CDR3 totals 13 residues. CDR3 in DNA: TGTGCCAGCAGTGGCAGGGTCGGCACTGAAGCTTTCTTT. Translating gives CASSGRVGTEAFF.